A selection of T cell receptor beta chains follows, all from one sample in a study of T cell repertoires in cytomegalovirus infection. These TCRs' antigens remain unknown. One entry per CDR3 protein, called by TCRdb with MiXCR from the reads. The top ten clones hold 20% of a sample with approximately 340,000 distinct CDR3 sequences, about 29% of them seen once. Sequencing used cultured PBMCs, obtained from culture after CMV antigen stimulation. The receptors derive from a human donor in good health (CMV status not recorded). Some clones in this sample may be carry-over from other donors' samples. The CDR3 runs from the conserved cysteine through the conserved F or W. Clone sizes are given selectively: once, few, many, or a class where the clone is expanded.

NA,TRBV20-1,TRBJ1-5,CSARGVSNQPQHF
many,TRBV4-2,TRBJ2-1,CASSQERRDRVNEQFF
few,TRBV12-3/TRBV12-4,TRBJ1-1,CASSTHRETNTEAFF
many,TRBV7-8,TRBJ2-2,CASSSGPPGTGELFF
few,TRBV20-1,TRBJ1-2,CSAREQATNYGYTF
few,TRBV7-8,TRBJ2-1,CASSSRADSYNEQFF
many,TRBV6-1,TRBJ1-4,CASSSPTGTGNEKLFF
many,TRBV7-6,TRBJ2-4,CASSLAGGTSGNLAKNIQYF
few,TRBV6-2/TRBV6-3,TRBJ2-1,CASRPGLQYHEQFF
few,TRBV20-1,TRBJ1-1,CSACTDTWSLEAFF
NA,TRBV6-6,TRBJ1-1,CASSLRDEAFF
few,TRBV6-5,TRBJ1-1,CASSRNIRDRGLTFF
many,TRBV7-8,TRBJ1-1,CASSLVAQGDEAFF
NA,TRBV19,TRBJ1-1,CARGESAFF
NA,TRBV20-1,TRBJ1-5,CSHGRLNQPQHF
NA,TRBV7-6,TRBJ2-1,CASSLGLGAADLYNEQFF
NA,TRBV5-5,TRBJ1-1,CASSTDRGGTEAFF
NA,TRBV2,TRBJ2-2,CASSSGQSANTGELFF
many,TRBV12-3/TRBV12-4,TRBJ2-2,CASSTTGGIDTGELFF
many,TRBV7-6,TRBJ2-2,CASSLELAGNTGELFF
many,TRBV12-3/TRBV12-4,TRBJ1-2,CASSQSNYGYTF
few,TRBV28,TRBJ2-1,CASSLALLRRAYNEQFF
few,TRBV6-6,TRBJ2-2,CASRMDRALFF
few,TRBV28,TRBJ1-4,CASSPGGAEEKLFF
NA,TRBV12-3/TRBV12-4,TRBJ2-7,CASSPETRYEQYF
NA,TRBV6-5,TRBJ1-2,CASSYRGSYYGYTF
many,TRBV7-2,TRBJ1-1,CASSLVGTENTEAFF
NA,TRBV2,TRBJ2-1,CASSEGTGVSMEQFF
NA,TRBV7-3,TRBJ1-6,CASSLRHPPGDGSPLHF
NA,TRBV6-1,TRBJ2-1,CASTPGLASYNEQFF
NA,TRBV27,TRBJ2-7,CASSLTKTYEQYF
NA,TRBV28,TRBJ1-2,CASRLYGYTF
NA,TRBV11-3,TRBJ2-1,CASSPGAGPSSYNEQFF
NA,TRBV3-1,TRBJ1-4,CASSQQGAGDEKLFF
few,TRBV6-5,TRBJ2-1,CASSEIQGNEQFF
NA,TRBV7-9,TRBJ1-2,CASSGGQVNNYGYTF
NA,TRBV7-4,TRBJ1-4,CASSLLSGTGVEKLFF
many,TRBV7-2,TRBJ2-1,CASSLGLASYNEQFF
few,TRBV7-9,TRBJ1-2,CASGGQTNYGYTF
NA,TRBV28,TRBJ2-7,CASSLRDGNGDSYSGDYEQYF
NA,TRBV28,TRBJ2-7,CASSFYRGTSGSGYF
many,TRBV7-2,TRBJ2-7,CASSLTKTLGVYEQYF
NA,TRBV20-1,TRBJ2-7,CSAVLAGGSYEQYF
many,TRBV9,TRBJ2-2,CASSPYSSSGSSGELFF
many,TRBV7-9,TRBJ1-2,CASSHARDRSETYGYTF
few,TRBV5-1,TRBJ2-1,CASSLKLAGGNEQFF